Listed here are 13 T cell receptor beta chains from one sample, sequenced in a study of blood T cell repertoires in COVID-19. The protocol was immunoSEQ multiplex PCR, while the TCRdb copy is restricted to in-frame clones and leaves out a portion. There are about 33,000 clones in the sample; almost 85% occur only once, and about 9.7% lies in the top ten. Material for sequencing was peripheral blood. Source of these receptors: a man older than 75 with active COVID-19.

The gene calls are TRBV10-3 and TRBJ2-1; 11 bases map to TRBD1. Trimming at V came to 2 bases and at J to 8 bases, leaving 5 bases not matched to a gene. From germline, CDR1 is ENHRY and CDR2 SYGVKD. This CDR3 comprises 15 residues. CDR3 DNA: TGTGCCATCAGTGAGCGGGACAGGGGGATATATGAGCAGTTCTTC. Translation: CAISERDRGIYEQFF.

This rearrangement joins TRBV2 to TRBJ2-2, with a tentative D call TRBD2 (5 bases). This CDR3 has 12 residues. V was pared by 7 bases and J by 7 bases, with 10 bases between. Germline V gene sequence: CDR1 SNHLY, CDR2 FYNNEI. Here the CDR3 reads CASKRGDGELFF. The CDR3 DNA is TGTGCCAGCAAACGGGGTGACGGGGAGCTGTTTTTT.

The chain links TRBV5-8 to TRBJ2-3; 11 bases align to TRBD2. CDR1 and CDR2 (germline): SGHTS, YDEGEE. CDR3 size: 16 residues. The J segment lost 3 bases and the V segment lost 0 bases, leaving 3 bases of the junction unmatched. The CDR3 loop is CASSLELAGGTDTQYF. In DNA form, the CDR3 reads TGTGCCAGCAGCTTGGAGCTAGCGGGGGGAACAGATACGCAGTATTTT.

This clone is a singleton in its sample. This CDR3 is also generated by other DNA sequences in the sample. The rearrangement joins TRBV6-5 to TRBJ2-7, with 7 bases fitting TRBD1. This CDR3 is 14 amino acids long. Germline V CDR1 and CDR2: MNHEY, SVGAGI. After removal of 5 bases from V and 0 bases from J, the junction contained 4 bases not matched to a gene. Written as DNA, the CDR3 is TGTGCCAGCAGTCGGGACAGAAGCTCCTACGAGCAGTACTTC. This translates into CASSRDRSSYEQYF.

The chain links TRBV15 to TRBJ1-4, with D perhaps matching TRBD1 (6 bases). V shed 0 bases and J shed 5 bases, with 13 bases lying between them. The CDR3 is 16 residues long. The V gene's germline CDR1 is LNHNV and CDR2 YYDKDF (reference sequence). The CDR3 nucleotides read TGTGCCACCAGCAGAGATCCTTCAGGGGTCAATGAAAAACTGTTTTTT. Its translation is CATSRDPSGVNEKLFF.

The rearrangement links TRBV19 to TRBJ1-5; the D is unclear. The CDR3 has 13 amino acids. The germline gives CDR1 LNHDA, CDR2 SQIVND (reference sequence). V was pared by 5 bases and J by 4 bases, with 9 bases between. The CDR3 coding sequence is TGTGCCAGTAGTGCGGGTGATAATCAGCCCCAGCATTTT. Protein sequence: CASSAGDNQPQHF.

The V and J genes are TRBV7-3 and TRBJ2-3; 7 nucleotides align to TRBD2. CDR1 is SGHTA and CDR2 is FQGTGA in the germline V gene. Trimming removed 4 bases from V and 2 bases from J; junction bases left unmatched: 3. This CDR3 has 14 residues. The CDR3 region is CASSSSGYTDTQYF. CDR3 bases: TGTGCCAGCAGCTCTAGCGGATACACAGATACGCAGTATTTT.

The rearrangement links TRBV7-3 to TRBJ2-3, with 11 bases fitting TRBD2. The germline V gene has CDR1 SGHTA and CDR2 FQGTGA. The CDR3 runs 17 residues. After removal of 5 bases from V and 7 bases from J, the junction contained 14 bases not matched to a gene. The CDR3 bases are TGTGCCAGCAGCCAAGGGCTAGCGGGGGGTAGAGGGCATACGCAGTATTTT. As protein: CASSQGLAGGRGHTQYF.

The chain is built from TRBV7-2 and TRBJ1-2, with TRBD1 as a possible D gene (5 bases). V gave up 2 bases and J gave up 1 base, with 14 bases separating them. CDR3 length equals 16 residues. The germline V gene encodes CDR1 SGHTA and CDR2 FQGNSA. CDR3 DNA: TGTGCCAGCAGCTTATCCCGACAGACCAGTAACTATGGCTACACCTTC. The encoded protein is CASSLSRQTSNYGYTF.

This clone was recorded a few times. This chain connects TRBV7-2 to TRBJ2-6; D unresolved. V was clipped by 1 base and J by 2 bases, with 6 bases between them. Germline V gene sequence: CDR1 SGHTA, CDR2 FQGNSA. The CDR3 length is 15 residues. The CDR3: CASSLVGAGANVLTF. The CDR3 DNA reads TGTGCCAGCAGCTTAGTTGGAGCTGGGGCCAACGTCCTGACTTTC.

The V call is TRBV2, the J call TRBJ1-5; 8 nucleotides align to TRBD1. Trimming removed 4 bases from V and 7 bases from J; junction bases left unmatched: 3. Germline loops: CDR1 SNHLY, CDR2 FYNNEI. The CDR3 contains 13 residues. CDR3 bases: TGTGCCAGCAGTGGGACAGGGAACCAGCCCCAGCATTTT. This sequence encodes CASSGTGNQPQHF.

This clone was recorded once. V gene TRBV4-1 combines with J gene TRBJ2-7, with D possibly TRBD2 on 7 matching bases. Germline-derived CDR1 and CDR2 are MGHRA and YSYEKL. The CDR3 spans 12 residues. The CDR3 loop reads CGRGPSSYEQYF. CDR3 nucleotide sequence: TGCGGGCGGGGGCCCAGCTCCTACGAGCAGTACTTC.

The genes are TRBV5-5 and TRBJ2-4, with TRBD2 matching 9 bases. V trimming: 0 bases; J trimming: 1 base; junction bases outside the gene matches: 2. The CDR3 runs to 16 residues. Per germline, CDR1 SGHKS and CDR2 YYEKEE (reference sequence). For the CDR3, the DNA is TGTGCCAGCAGCTTGGCAGCGGGGGGCGCCAAAAACATTCAGTACTTC. Translation: CASSLAAGGAKNIQYF.